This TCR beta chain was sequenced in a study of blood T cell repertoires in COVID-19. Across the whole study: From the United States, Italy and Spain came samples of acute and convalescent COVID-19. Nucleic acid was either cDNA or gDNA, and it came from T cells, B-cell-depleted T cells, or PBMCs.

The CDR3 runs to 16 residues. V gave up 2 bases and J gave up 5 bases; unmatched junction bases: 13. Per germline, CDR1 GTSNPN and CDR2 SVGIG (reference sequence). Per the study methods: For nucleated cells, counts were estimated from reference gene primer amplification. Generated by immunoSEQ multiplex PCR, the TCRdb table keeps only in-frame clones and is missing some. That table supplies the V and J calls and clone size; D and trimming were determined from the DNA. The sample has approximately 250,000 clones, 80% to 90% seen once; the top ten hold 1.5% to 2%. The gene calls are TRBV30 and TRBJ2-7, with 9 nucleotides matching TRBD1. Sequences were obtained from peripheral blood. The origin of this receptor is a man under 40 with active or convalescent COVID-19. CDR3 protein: CAWSPPWGQGSHEQYF. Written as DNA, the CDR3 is TGTGCCTGGAGTCCCCCGTGGGGACAGGGTTCCCACGAGCAGTACTTC.